This T cell receptor beta chain was observed in a study of blood T cell repertoires in COVID-19. Turning to the study itself: Samples taken during acute and convalescent COVID-19 were collected in the United States, Italy and Spain.

The V end lost 2 bases, the J end lost 3 bases, and 17 bases lay between the germline ends. Germline V gene sequence: CDR1 MNHEY, CDR2 SVGAGI. This CDR3 spans 16 amino acids. Original processing notes: Using reference gene primer amplification, nucleated cell counts were estimated. Assay: immunoSEQ multiplex PCR; the TCRdb copy retains only in-frame clones and omits some. From that table come the V and J calls and clone size; the DNA was used to work out D and trimming. The sample holds 200,000 to 300,000 clones, around 85% seen once. The source is a woman aged 60-75 years with active or convalescent COVID-19. The V gene is TRBV6-5, the J gene TRBJ2-7; D possibly corresponds to TRBD1 (5 bases). The sample consisted of peripheral blood. CDR3 sequence reads: CASSYRAVRGYYEQYV. The CDR3 nucleotides are TGTGCCAGCAGTTACAGGGCGGTAAGGGGCTACTACGAGCAGTACGTC.